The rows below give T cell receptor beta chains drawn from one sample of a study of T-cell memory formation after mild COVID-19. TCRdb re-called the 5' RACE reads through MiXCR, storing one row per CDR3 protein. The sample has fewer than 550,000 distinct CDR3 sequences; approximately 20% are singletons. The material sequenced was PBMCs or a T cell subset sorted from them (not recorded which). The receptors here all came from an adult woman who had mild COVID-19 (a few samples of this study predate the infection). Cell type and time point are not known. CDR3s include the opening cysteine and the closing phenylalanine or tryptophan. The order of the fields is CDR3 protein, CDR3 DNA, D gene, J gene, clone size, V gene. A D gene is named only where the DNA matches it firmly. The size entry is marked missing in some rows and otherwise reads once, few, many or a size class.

CDR3 protein: CASSLGLESRTQYF
CDR3 DNA: TGTGCCAGCAGCTTAGGGCTGGAGTCGCGGACCCAGTACTTC
D gene: -
J gene: TRBJ2-5
clone size: -
V gene: TRBV7-6

CDR3 protein: CASSSAGYQETQYF
CDR3 DNA: TGTGCCAGCAGCTCTGCAGGATACCAAGAGACCCAGTACTTC
D gene: -
J gene: TRBJ2-5
clone size: few
V gene: TRBV9

CDR3 protein: CASSLKGTYNEQFF
CDR3 DNA: TGTGCCAGCAGCTTAAAAGGAACCTACAATGAGCAGTTCTTC
D gene: -
J gene: TRBJ2-1
clone size: -
V gene: TRBV13

CDR3 protein: CSVPLGQGNTGELFF
CDR3 DNA: TGCAGCGTGCCACTAGGACAGGGCAACACCGGGGAGCTGTTTTTT
D gene: TRBD1
J gene: TRBJ2-2
clone size: -
V gene: TRBV29-1

CDR3 protein: CASHVGSDTTDTQYF
CDR3 DNA: TGTGCCAGTCACGTGGGATCAGACACGACAGATACGCAGTATTTT
D gene: -
J gene: TRBJ2-3
clone size: -
V gene: TRBV6-2/TRBV6-3

CDR3 protein: CASSPRTPGGDTQYF
CDR3 DNA: TGTGCCAGCAGTCCCCGGACTCCTGGGGGGGATACGCAGTATTTT
D gene: -
J gene: TRBJ2-3
clone size: -
V gene: TRBV27

CDR3 protein: CSARGVRDAYEQYF
CDR3 DNA: TGCAGTGCTAGAGGGGTCCGGGACGCCTACGAGCAGTACTTC
D gene: -
J gene: TRBJ2-7
clone size: -
V gene: TRBV20-1

CDR3 protein: CAISATDRVGEQYF
CDR3 DNA: TGTGCCATCAGTGCCACGGACAGGGTAGGCGAGCAGTACTTC
D gene: TRBD1
J gene: TRBJ2-7
clone size: few
V gene: TRBV10-3

CDR3 protein: CARSTRDLVAKNIQYF
CDR3 DNA: TGTGCCAGGTCCACCAGAGACCTGGTAGCCAAAAACATTCAGTACTTC
D gene: -
J gene: TRBJ2-4
clone size: once
V gene: TRBV7-9

CDR3 protein: CAAGTSGVYEQYF
CDR3 DNA: TGCGCAGCGGGGACTAGCGGGGTCTACGAGCAGTACTTC
D gene: TRBD2
J gene: TRBJ2-7
clone size: few
V gene: TRBV20-1

CDR3 protein: CASSWDRTYEQYF
CDR3 DNA: TGTGCCAGCAGTTGGGACAGAACCTACGAGCAGTACTTC
D gene: TRBD1
J gene: TRBJ2-7
clone size: -
V gene: TRBV12-3/TRBV12-4

CDR3 protein: CSVGSVGTEAFF
CDR3 DNA: TGCAGCGTTGGGTCGGTGGGCACTGAAGCTTTCTTT
D gene: -
J gene: TRBJ1-1
clone size: few
V gene: TRBV29-1

CDR3 protein: CASSQDRLISAGELFF
CDR3 DNA: TGTGCCAGCAGCCAAGATCGGCTAATTAGCGCCGGGGAGCTGTTTTTT
D gene: -
J gene: TRBJ2-2
clone size: few
V gene: TRBV4-2

CDR3 protein: CASSLGWTREQYF
CDR3 DNA: TGTGCCAGCAGCTTGGGCTGGACTCGGGAGCAGTACTTC
D gene: -
J gene: TRBJ2-7
clone size: -
V gene: TRBV5-6

CDR3 protein: CASSVRGAGGELFF
CDR3 DNA: TGTGCCAGCAGCGTTCGGGGGGCCGGCGGGGAGCTGTTTTTT
D gene: -
J gene: TRBJ2-2
clone size: -
V gene: TRBV7-9

CDR3 protein: CASSKDNNTEAFF
CDR3 DNA: TGTGCCAGCAGCAAGGACAACAACACTGAAGCTTTCTTT
D gene: -
J gene: TRBJ1-1
clone size: -
V gene: TRBV21-1